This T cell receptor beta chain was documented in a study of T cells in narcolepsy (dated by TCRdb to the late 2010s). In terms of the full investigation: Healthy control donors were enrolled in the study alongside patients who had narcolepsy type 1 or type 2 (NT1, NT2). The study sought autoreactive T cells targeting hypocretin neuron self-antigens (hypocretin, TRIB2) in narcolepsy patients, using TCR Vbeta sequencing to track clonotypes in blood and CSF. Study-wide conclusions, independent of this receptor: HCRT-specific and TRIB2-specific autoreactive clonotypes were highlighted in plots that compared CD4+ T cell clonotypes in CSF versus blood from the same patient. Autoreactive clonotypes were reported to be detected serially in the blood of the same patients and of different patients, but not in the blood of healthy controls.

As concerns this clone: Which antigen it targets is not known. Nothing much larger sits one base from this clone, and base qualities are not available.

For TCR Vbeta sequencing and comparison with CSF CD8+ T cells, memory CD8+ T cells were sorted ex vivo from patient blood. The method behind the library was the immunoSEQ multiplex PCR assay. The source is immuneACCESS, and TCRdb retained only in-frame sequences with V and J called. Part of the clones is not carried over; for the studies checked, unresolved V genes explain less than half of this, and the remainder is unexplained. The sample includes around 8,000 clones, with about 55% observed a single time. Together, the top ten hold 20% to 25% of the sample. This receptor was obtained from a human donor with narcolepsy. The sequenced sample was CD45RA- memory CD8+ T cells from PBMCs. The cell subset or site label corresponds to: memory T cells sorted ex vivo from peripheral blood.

The CDR3 region has the sequence CASSQAPPGLVPNNHTEAFF. The nucleotide sequence is TGCGCCAGCAGCCAAGCCCCCCCCGGACTGGTCCCCAACAACCACACTGAAGCTTTCTTT. The chain is assembled from TRBV4-1 and TRBJ1-1, with the identity of the D gene unclear. The CDR3 contains 20 residues, cysteine and phenylalanine counted. Only the CDR3 portion is preserved as DNA: 60 bases, with reading frame beginning at the first base. The germline V gene specifies MGHRA as CDR1 and YSYEKL as CDR2. Trimming at the junction amounts to 1 base on V and 3 bases on J, and the germline ends lie 27 bases apart.